These T cell receptor beta chains were read from a single sample in a study of blood T cells in healthy people across ages. MiXCR was run by TCRdb on the 5' RACE reads, yielding one entry per CDR3 protein. This sample yields 780,000 or so distinct CDR3 sequences, of which less than 70% are seen a single time; roughly 40% belongs to the top ten. Sequenced sample: blood. The receptors come from a man older than 75 in good health. The CDR3 runs from the conserved cysteine through the conserved F or W. The D gene is left open where the match is weak. Clone size is shown for a subset of rows, as once, few, many or a class of expanded clone.

D: NA
size: few
length: 14
J: TRBJ2-7
V: TRBV18
DNA: TGTGCCAGCTCACCGAAACAAGGGTCGGAGGAGCAGTACTTC
CDR3: CASSPKQGSEEQYF

D: NA
size: NA
length: 17
J: TRBJ1-1
V: TRBV7-9
DNA: TGTGCCAGCATGCTCCTCCCCCCTGGGACGGCGAACACTGAAGCTTTCTTT
CDR3: CASMLLPPGTANTEAFF

D: NA
size: few
length: 13
J: TRBJ1-2
V: TRBV29-1
DNA: TGCAGCGCTACCCAACGGAACCTTTATGGCTACACCTTC
CDR3: CSATQRNLYGYTF

D: NA
size: few
length: 13
J: TRBJ2-7
V: TRBV20-1
DNA: TGCAGTGCTACACCCCAGGGTACCTACGAGCAGTACTTC
CDR3: CSATPQGTYEQYF

D: TRBD2
size: few
length: 17
J: TRBJ2-3
V: TRBV7-9
DNA: TGTGCCAGCAGCTCCGGACTAGCGGGGTCTAGCACAGATACGCAGTATTTT
CDR3: CASSSGLAGSSTDTQYF

D: TRBD1
size: NA
length: 19
J: TRBJ2-4
V: TRBV2
DNA: TGTGCCAGCAGCAGACGTGGGACAGGGCAAACCCTAGCCAAAAACATTCAGTACTTC
CDR3: CASSRRGTGQTLAKNIQYF

D: NA
size: NA
length: 15
J: TRBJ2-1
V: TRBV20-1
DNA: TGCAGCGCTTTGCCCGGGCTAACCACCTACAATGAGCAGTTCTTC
CDR3: CSALPGLTTYNEQFF

D: TRBD2
size: NA
length: 14
J: TRBJ2-7
V: TRBV5-1
DNA: TGCGCCAGCAGACCTGGGACTACCTTTGACGAGCAGTACTTC
CDR3: CASRPGTTFDEQYF

D: TRBD2
size: NA
length: 13
J: TRBJ2-3
V: TRBV7-3
DNA: TGTGCCAGCAGCTTACTAGCGGGACATACGCAGTATTTT
CDR3: CASSLLAGHTQYF

D: NA
size: NA
length: 15
J: TRBJ2-7
V: TRBV21-1
DNA: TGTGCCAGGTTCCTACTAGCGGAACCCTCCTACGGGCAGTACTTC
CDR3: CARFLLAEPSYGQYF

D: TRBD2
size: NA
length: 17
J: TRBJ2-1
V: TRBV20-1
DNA: TGCAGTGCTAGGGAGTGGGGGAGGGCCCTTACCTACAATGAGCAGTTCTTC
CDR3: CSAREWGRALTYNEQFF

D: TRBD1
size: NA
length: 14
J: TRBJ2-5
V: TRBV5-1
DNA: TGCGCCAGCAGCTTGCGGACAGGGGTTGAGACCCAGTACTTC
CDR3: CASSLRTGVETQYF

D: NA
size: few
length: 14
J: TRBJ1-4
V: TRBV29-1
DNA: TGCAGCGTTGAACTAAACACACGGGGTGAAAAACTGTTTTTT
CDR3: CSVELNTRGEKLFF

D: NA
size: few
length: 14
J: TRBJ2-5
V: TRBV6-5
DNA: TGTGCCAGCAGCCGGGGTAGGGGCGGGCAGACCCAGTACTTC
CDR3: CASSRGRGGQTQYF

D: NA
size: NA
length: 13
J: TRBJ2-1
V: TRBV2
DNA: TGTGCCAGCAGGCTAGGTTACTACAATGAGCAGTTCTTC
CDR3: CASRLGYYNEQFF

D: NA
size: NA
length: 16
J: TRBJ2-1
V: TRBV3-1
DNA: TGTGCCAGCAGTCTTATTGGGGTCGGGAGATTAAATGAGCAGTTCTTC
CDR3: CASSLIGVGRLNEQFF

D: NA
size: few
length: 13
J: TRBJ2-7
V: TRBV12-3/TRBV12-4
DNA: TGTGCCAGCAGCGGGGCATACTCGGGCGAGCAGTACTTC
CDR3: CASSGAYSGEQYF

D: TRBD2
size: few
length: 15
J: TRBJ2-1
V: TRBV7-3
DNA: TGTGCCAGCAGCCGACTAGCGGCGATCTACAATGAGCAGTTCTTC
CDR3: CASSRLAAIYNEQFF

D: NA
size: NA
length: 16
J: TRBJ2-3
V: TRBV7-7
DNA: TGTGCTAGCAGCTTAGGGGCGAATCCTTACACAGATACGCAGTATTTT
CDR3: CASSLGANPYTDTQYF

D: NA
size: NA
length: 14
J: TRBJ2-5
V: TRBV28
DNA: TGTGCCAGCAGCGCCGCAGGGGTTCAGGAGACCCAGTACTTC
CDR3: CASSAAGVQETQYF

D: TRBD2
size: NA
length: 14
J: TRBJ2-4
V: TRBV7-9
DNA: TGTGCCAGCAGCCCAGGGACTAGCGGAAACATTCAGTACTTC
CDR3: CASSPGTSGNIQYF

D: TRBD1
size: many
length: 14
J: TRBJ2-7
V: TRBV12-3/TRBV12-4
DNA: TGTGCCAGCAGCCGGGACAGGGGGCCGGTGGAGCAGTACTTC
CDR3: CASSRDRGPVEQYF

D: NA
size: few
length: 11
J: TRBJ2-4
V: TRBV9
DNA: TGTGCCAGCAGCGCCGGAAACATTCAGTACTTC
CDR3: CASSAGNIQYF

D: NA
size: NA
length: 17
J: TRBJ1-6
V: TRBV7-9
DNA: TGTGCCAGCAGCTTGGCGGGGAGGGGCGCGTATAATTCACCCCTCCACTTT
CDR3: CASSLAGRGAYNSPLHF

D: TRBD2
size: few
length: 17
J: TRBJ2-7
V: TRBV7-9
DNA: TGTGCCAGCAGCTTATTTCAAGCGGGGGGGTCCTCCTACGAGCAGTACTTC
CDR3: CASSLFQAGGSSYEQYF

D: TRBD1
size: NA
length: 14
J: TRBJ1-2
V: TRBV3-1
DNA: TGTGCCAGCAGCCTCGGGACAGGGCCCCATGGCTACACCTTC
CDR3: CASSLGTGPHGYTF

D: NA
size: few
length: 13
J: TRBJ2-7
V: TRBV28
DNA: TGTGCCAGCAGTTTCACGGCAGGGCAAGAGCAGTACTTC
CDR3: CASSFTAGQEQYF

D: NA
size: NA
length: 15
J: TRBJ2-6
V: TRBV10-3
DNA: TGTGCCATCAGTCCCTCCTTTTCTGGGGCCAACGTCCTGACTTTC
CDR3: CAISPSFSGANVLTF

D: NA
size: NA
length: 20
J: TRBJ2-1
V: TRBV5-1
DNA: TGCGCCAGCAGCCCCAACCCTTCACAGGTTCTCCCAAGCTCCTACAATGAGCAGTTCTTC
CDR3: CASSPNPSQVLPSSYNEQFF

D: TRBD2
size: few
length: 15
J: TRBJ2-3
V: TRBV12-3/TRBV12-4
DNA: TGTGCCAGCAGTTTAGCCGGGACTATGGGGGATACGCAGTATTTT
CDR3: CASSLAGTMGDTQYF

D: TRBD1
size: NA
length: 14
J: TRBJ2-5
V: TRBV12-3/TRBV12-4
DNA: TGTGCCAGCACCTGGGGGACAGGGGGGGAGACCCAGTACTTC
CDR3: CASTWGTGGETQYF

D: NA
size: few
length: 15
J: TRBJ2-7
V: TRBV12-3/TRBV12-4
DNA: TGTGCCAGCAGTTCACGTCGGGGTAGGGTCTACGAGCAGTACTTC
CDR3: CASSSRRGRVYEQYF

D: NA
size: few
length: 15
J: TRBJ2-1
V: TRBV3-1
DNA: TGTGCCAGCAGCCAAGAAGGAGACTCCTACAATGAGCAGTTCTTC
CDR3: CASSQEGDSYNEQFF

D: NA
size: NA
length: 11
J: TRBJ2-7
V: TRBV20-1
DNA: TGCAGTGCTCGGAGGAACTACGAGCAGTACTTC
CDR3: CSARRNYEQYF

D: NA
size: many
length: 13
J: TRBJ2-5
V: TRBV5-1
DNA: TGCGCCAGCAGCTTTGAGGGGTCGGAGACCCAGTACTTC
CDR3: CASSFEGSETQYF

D: NA
size: NA
length: 13
J: TRBJ1-2
V: TRBV5-6
DNA: TGTGCCAGCAGCGGACCTGTGGCCTATGGCTACACCTTC
CDR3: CASSGPVAYGYTF

D: NA
size: few
length: 14
J: TRBJ2-3
V: TRBV9
DNA: TGTGCCAGCAGCCCCGAATTTCTAACAGATACGCAGTATTTT
CDR3: CASSPEFLTDTQYF

D: NA
size: few
length: 12
J: TRBJ1-1
V: TRBV20-1
DNA: TGCAGTGCTAGTACTCAGGGGACTGAAGCTTTCTTT
CDR3: CSASTQGTEAFF

D: NA
size: NA
length: 15
J: TRBJ2-3
V: TRBV5-5
DNA: TGTGCCAGCAGCCTGGCCGGTCAGGGAGTCAGATACGCGTATTTT
CDR3: CASSLAGQGVRYAYF

D: NA
size: NA
length: 15
J: TRBJ1-3
V: TRBV2
DNA: TGTGCCAGCACCGAGCGCCCTGGGCCTGGAAACACCATATATTTT
CDR3: CASTERPGPGNTIYF